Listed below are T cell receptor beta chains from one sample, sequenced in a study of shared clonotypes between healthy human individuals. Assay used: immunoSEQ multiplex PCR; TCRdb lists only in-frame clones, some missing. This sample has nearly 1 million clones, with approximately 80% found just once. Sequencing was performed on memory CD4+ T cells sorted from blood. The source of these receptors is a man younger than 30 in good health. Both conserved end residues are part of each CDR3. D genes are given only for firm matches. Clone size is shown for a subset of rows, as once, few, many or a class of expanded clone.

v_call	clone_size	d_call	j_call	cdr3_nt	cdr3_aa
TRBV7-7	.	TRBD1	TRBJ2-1	TGTGCTAGCAGCTCGACAGGGAACTACAATGAGCAGTTCTTC	CASSSTGNYNEQFF
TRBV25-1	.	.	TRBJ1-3	TGTGCCAGCAGTGACCGAACATCAGGCCTCTCTGGGAACACCATATATTTT	CASSDRTSGLSGNTIYF
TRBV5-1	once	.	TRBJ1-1	TGCGCCAGCAGCTTGGTTACAGGGACAAGGAGAACTGAAGCTTTCTTT	CASSLVTGTRRTEAFF
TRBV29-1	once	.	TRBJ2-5	TGCAGCGTTGAACCGCAAGGCGGGACCCAGTACTTC	CSVEPQGGTQYF
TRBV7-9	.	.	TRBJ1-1	TGTGCCAGCATCTCTTACCAGGGGAGGACTGAAGCTTTCTTT	CASISYQGRTEAFF
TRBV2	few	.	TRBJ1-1	TGTGCCAGCAGTGAAGACGCCTCGAACACTGAAGCTTTCTTT	CASSEDASNTEAFF
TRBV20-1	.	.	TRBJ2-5	TGCAGTGCAACTGGGGAGACCCAGTACTTC	CSATGETQYF
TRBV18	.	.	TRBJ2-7	TGTGCCAGCTCACCAAACACGGGCGTCGAGCAGTACTTC	CASSPNTGVEQYF
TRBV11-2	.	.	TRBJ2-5	TGTGCCAGCAGCTTCCCGGGGGGCTTTGGGGAGACCCAGTACTTC	CASSFPGGFGETQYF
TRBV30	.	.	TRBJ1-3	TGTGCCTGGAGTGTACAGAGCTCCTCTGGAAACACCATATATTTT	CAWSVQSSSGNTIYF
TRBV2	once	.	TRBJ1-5	TGTGCCAGCAAATCAGACAATTACAATCAGCCCCAGCATTTT	CASKSDNYNQPQHF
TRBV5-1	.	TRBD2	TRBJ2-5	TGCGCCAGCAGCTTGGCCCCCGGACTAGCGGGGGGGTACGAGACCCAGTACTTC	CASSLAPGLAGGYETQYF
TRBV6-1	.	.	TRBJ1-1	TGTGCCAGCAGGACCCCGTACACTGAAGCTTTCTTT	CASRTPYTEAFF
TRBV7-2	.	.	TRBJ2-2	TGTGCCAGCAGGCTCACCGGGGAGCTGTTTTTT	CASRLTGELFF
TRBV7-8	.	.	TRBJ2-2	TGTGCCACCAAAAGGGAAGGCGGGGAGCTGTTTTTT	CATKREGGELFF
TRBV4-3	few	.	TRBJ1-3	TGCGCCAGCAGCCAAGCCATCGCTGGAAACACCATATATTTT	CASSQAIAGNTIYF
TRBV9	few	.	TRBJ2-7	TGTGCCAGCAGCGTAGACCCTCACGGTGGCGAGCAGTACTTC	CASSVDPHGGEQYF
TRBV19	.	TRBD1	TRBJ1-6	TGTGCCAGTAGGCCGGGACAGGCAAATAATTCACCCCTCCACTTT	CASRPGQANNSPLHF
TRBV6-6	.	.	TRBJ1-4	TGTGCCAGCAGTTACCCTGGACAGTTTGGTGAAAAACTGTTTTTT	CASSYPGQFGEKLFF
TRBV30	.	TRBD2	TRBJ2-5	TGTGCCTGGAGTGTGGCTAGCGGGAGTTCAGAGACCCAGTACTTC	CAWSVASGSSETQYF
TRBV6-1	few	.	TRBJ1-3	TGTGCCAGCAGACAGACTGGAAACACCATATATTTT	CASRQTGNTIYF
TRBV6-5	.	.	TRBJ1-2	TGTGCCAGCAGTTACAAGGGGACGGGTGGCTACACCTTC	CASSYKGTGGYTF
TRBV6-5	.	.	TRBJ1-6	TGTGCCAGCAGTTACGCAGGGACCTATAATTCACCCCTCCACTTT	CASSYAGTYNSPLHF
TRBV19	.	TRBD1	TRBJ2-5	TGTGCCAGTAGTTTCCAGACAGGGGTAGGCGAGACCCAGTACTTC	CASSFQTGVGETQYF
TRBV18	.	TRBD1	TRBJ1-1	TGTGCCAGCTCAAAGGAGACAGGGTACACTGAAGCTTTCTTT	CASSKETGYTEAFF
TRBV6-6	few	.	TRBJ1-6	TGTGCCAGCAGTCTAACTGACAGAGGTTCACCCCTCCACTTT	CASSLTDRGSPLHF
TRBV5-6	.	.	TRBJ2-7	TGTGCCAGCAGCTTACTTGGGACTGGGACCTACGAGCAGTACTTC	CASSLLGTGTYEQYF
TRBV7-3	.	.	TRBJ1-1	TGTGCCAGCAGCCCCCCGGAGGACCTTTTAGGAGAAGCTTTCTTT	CASSPPEDLLGEAFF
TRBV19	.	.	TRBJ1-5	TGTGCCAGTACCATGGGAGGGGTCAATCAGCCCCAGCATTTT	CASTMGGVNQPQHF
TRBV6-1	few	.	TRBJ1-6	TGTGCCAGCAGTGGACGGGGTTCACCCCTCCACTTT	CASSGRGSPLHF
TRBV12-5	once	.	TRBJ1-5	TGTGCTAGTGGTTTGTCAGACTCCCAGCCCCAGCATTTT	CASGLSDSQPQHF
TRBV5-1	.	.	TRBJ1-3	TGCGCCAGCAGCTTGTGGGGCATACGAGACAGCTCTGGAAACACCATATATTTT	CASSLWGIRDSSGNTIYF
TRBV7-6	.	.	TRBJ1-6	TGTGCCAGCAGCCCCCGGCAGCCTGATAATTCACCCCTCCACTTT	CASSPRQPDNSPLHF
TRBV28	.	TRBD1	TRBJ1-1	TGTGCCAGCAGGCCCGGGACAGGAAACACTGAAGCTTTCTTT	CASRPGTGNTEAFF
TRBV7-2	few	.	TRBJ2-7	TGTGCCAGCAGCTTGGTCAGGAGCTCCTACGAGCAGTACTTC	CASSLVRSSYEQYF
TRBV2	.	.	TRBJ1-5	TGTGCCAGCATGGAGAGGGGACTTAACAATCAGCCCCAGCATTTT	CASMERGLNNQPQHF
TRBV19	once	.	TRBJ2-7	TGTGCCAGTAGTATACAGCACGGCACCTACGAGCAGTACTTC	CASSIQHGTYEQYF
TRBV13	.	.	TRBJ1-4	TGTGCCAGCAGCCCCCCCAATGGCGAAAAACTGTTTTTT	CASSPPNGEKLFF
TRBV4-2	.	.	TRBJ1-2	TGTGCCAGCAGCCAAGAGATTGGGGGGGGCTATGGCTACACCTTC	CASSQEIGGGYGYTF
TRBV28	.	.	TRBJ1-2	TGTGCCAGCAGTTTGAGGCAGGGGCTATACACCTTC	CASSLRQGLYTF
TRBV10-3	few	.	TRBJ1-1	TGTGCCATCAGGCGGACGGTGAACACTGAAGCTTTCTTT	CAIRRTVNTEAFF
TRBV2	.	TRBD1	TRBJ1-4	TGTGCCAGCAGGCTCGACAGGGGAACGGAAAAACTGTTTTTT	CASRLDRGTEKLFF
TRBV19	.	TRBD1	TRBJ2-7	TGTGCCGTCCGGGACAGGAACTACGAGCAGTACTTC	CAVRDRNYEQYF
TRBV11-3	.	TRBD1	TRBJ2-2	TGTGCCAGCAGCTTAAGAGGGACAGGGGCGGCCGGGGAGCTGTTTTTT	CASSLRGTGAAGELFF
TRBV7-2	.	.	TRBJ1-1	TGTGCCAGCAGCTCGTTCGGAGGGAACACTGAAGCTTTCTTT	CASSSFGGNTEAFF
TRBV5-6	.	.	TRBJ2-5	TGTGCCAGCAGCTCCCCCCCCACGGAGACCCAGTACTTC	CASSSPPTETQYF
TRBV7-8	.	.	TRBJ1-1	TGTGCCAGCAGCCGCGTAGGTGGGAACACTGAAGCTTTCTTT	CASSRVGGNTEAFF